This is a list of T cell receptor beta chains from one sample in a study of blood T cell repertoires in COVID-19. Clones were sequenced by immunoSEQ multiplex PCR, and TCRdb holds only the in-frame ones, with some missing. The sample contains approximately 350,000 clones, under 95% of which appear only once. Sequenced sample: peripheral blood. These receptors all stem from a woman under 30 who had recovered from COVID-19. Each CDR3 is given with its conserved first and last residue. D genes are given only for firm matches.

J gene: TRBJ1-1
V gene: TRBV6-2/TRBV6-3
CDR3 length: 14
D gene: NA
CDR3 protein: CASSDPGTNTEAFF

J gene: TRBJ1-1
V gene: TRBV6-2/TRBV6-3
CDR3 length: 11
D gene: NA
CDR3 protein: CASSQGLRAFF

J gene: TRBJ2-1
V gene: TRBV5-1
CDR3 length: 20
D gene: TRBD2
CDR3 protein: CASSLPRLAAKLSSYNEQFF

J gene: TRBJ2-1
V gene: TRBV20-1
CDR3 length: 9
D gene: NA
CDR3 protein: CSVRDEQFF

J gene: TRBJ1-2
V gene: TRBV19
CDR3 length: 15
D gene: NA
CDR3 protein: CASSIYGQGNYGYTF

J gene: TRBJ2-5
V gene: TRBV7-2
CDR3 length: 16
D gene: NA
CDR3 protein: CASSNLGGPRVETQYF

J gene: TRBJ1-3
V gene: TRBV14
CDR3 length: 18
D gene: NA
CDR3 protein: CASSQDRVRGNSGNTIYF

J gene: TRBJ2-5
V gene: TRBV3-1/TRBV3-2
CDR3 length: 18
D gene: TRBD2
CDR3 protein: CASSHGLAGVGIGETQYF

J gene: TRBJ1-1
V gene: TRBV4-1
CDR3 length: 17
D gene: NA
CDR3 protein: CASSQGLLVPMGTEAFF

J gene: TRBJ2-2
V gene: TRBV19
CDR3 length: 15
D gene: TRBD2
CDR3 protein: CASKGLAGGPGELFF

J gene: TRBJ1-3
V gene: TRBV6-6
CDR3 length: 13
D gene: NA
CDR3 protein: CASSYVAGNTIYF

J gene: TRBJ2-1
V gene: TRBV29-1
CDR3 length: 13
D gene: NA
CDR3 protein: CSVERATYNEQFF

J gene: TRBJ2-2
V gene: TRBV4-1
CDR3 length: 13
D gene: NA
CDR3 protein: CASSQVRTGELFF

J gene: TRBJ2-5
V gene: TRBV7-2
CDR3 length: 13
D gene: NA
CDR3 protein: CASSLVGGQAQYF

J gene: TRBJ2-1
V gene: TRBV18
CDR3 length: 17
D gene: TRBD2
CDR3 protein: CASSPGLAGGLDNEQFF

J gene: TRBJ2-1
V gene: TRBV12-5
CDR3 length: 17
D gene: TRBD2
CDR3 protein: CASSTLRGSGQYNEQFF

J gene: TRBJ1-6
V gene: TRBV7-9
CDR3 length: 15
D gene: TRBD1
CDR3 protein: CASSLSRGKGSPLHF

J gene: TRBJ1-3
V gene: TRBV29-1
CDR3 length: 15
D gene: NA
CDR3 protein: CSVAITEYSGNTIYF

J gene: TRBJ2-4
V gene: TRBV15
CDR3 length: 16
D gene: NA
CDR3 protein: CATSRDNRWASSIQYF

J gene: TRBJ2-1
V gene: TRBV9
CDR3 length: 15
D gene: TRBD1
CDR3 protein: CASSDGDRGPFEQFF

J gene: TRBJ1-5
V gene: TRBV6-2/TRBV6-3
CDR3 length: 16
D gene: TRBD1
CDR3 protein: CASSTRTGLGNQPQHF

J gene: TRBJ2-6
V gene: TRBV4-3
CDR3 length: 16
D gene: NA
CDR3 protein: CASSQDFQAGANVLTF

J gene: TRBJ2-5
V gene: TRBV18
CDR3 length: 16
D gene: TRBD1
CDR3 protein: CASSPRTGASRETQYF

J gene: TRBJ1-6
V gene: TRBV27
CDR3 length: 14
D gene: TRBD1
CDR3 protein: CASSSGQGWSPLHF

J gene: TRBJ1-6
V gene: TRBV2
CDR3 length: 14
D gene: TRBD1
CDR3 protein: CASDTGQGGSPLHF

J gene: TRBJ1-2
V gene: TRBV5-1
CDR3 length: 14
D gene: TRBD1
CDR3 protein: CASSRGQGYDGYTF